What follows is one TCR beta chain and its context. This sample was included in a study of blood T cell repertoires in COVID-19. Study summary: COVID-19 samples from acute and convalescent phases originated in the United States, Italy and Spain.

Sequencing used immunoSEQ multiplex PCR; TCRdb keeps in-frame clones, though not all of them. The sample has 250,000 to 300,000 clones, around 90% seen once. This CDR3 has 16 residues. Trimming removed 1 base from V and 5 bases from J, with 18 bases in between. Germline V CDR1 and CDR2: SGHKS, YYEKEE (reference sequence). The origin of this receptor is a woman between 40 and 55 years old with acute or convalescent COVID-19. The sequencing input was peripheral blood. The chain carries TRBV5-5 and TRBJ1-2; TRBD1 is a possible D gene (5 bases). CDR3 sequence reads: CASSLIRTRGEYGYTF. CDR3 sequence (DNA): TGTGCCAGCAGCTTGATCCGGACACGGGGGGAGTATGGCTACACCTTC. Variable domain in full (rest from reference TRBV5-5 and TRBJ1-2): DAGVTQSPTHLIKTRGQQVTLRCSPISGHKSVSWYQQVLGQGPQFIFQYYEKEERGRGNFPDRFSARQFPNYSSELNVNALLLGDSALYLCASSLIRTRGEYGYTFGSGTRLTVV.